What follows are 31 T cell receptor beta chains derived from one specimen sequenced in a study of cytotoxic CD8 clonotypes in ibrutinib-treated CLL. Assay used: immunoSEQ multiplex PCR; TCRdb lists only in-frame clones, some missing. The data contain fewer than 100,000 clones, roughly 83% of them seen just once; the ten biggest clones take up 4% to 5.5%. The sequencing used PBMCs, collected after 12 months of ibrutinib treatment. The receptors derive from a human donor with chronic lymphocytic leukemia.

The V and J genes are TRBV5-4 and TRBJ2-6; 10 bases fit TRBD1. The V gene end was trimmed by 0 bases and the J gene end by 3 bases; junction bases not matched to a gene: 3. Germline assignment: CDR1 SGHNT and CDR2 YYREEE (reference sequence). The CDR3 is made up of 17 amino acids. DNA for the CDR3: TGTGCCAGCAGCTTGGGACAGGGGGCGAGTGGGGCCAACGTCCTGACTTTC. Its translation: CASSLGQGASGANVLTF.

The rearrangement links TRBV7-3 to TRBJ2-3; no clear D gene. Germline V lookup: CDR1 SGHTA, CDR2 FQGTGA. The CDR3 contains 17 residues. V was trimmed by 1 base and J by 4 bases, leaving 18 bases between them. This CDR3 reads CASSLNGRLDGPDTQYF. CDR3 nucleotides: TGTGCCAGCAGCTTAAACGGTCGTTTAGATGGCCCAGATACGCAGTATTTT.

For the CDR3, the DNA is TGTGCCAGCAGTTACTCGATCCGGGGGGATAAGCATTTT. This encodes CASSYSIRGDKHF. This chain connects TRBV6-5 to TRBJ1-5, with D possibly TRBD1 on 5 matching bases. This CDR3 region has 13 residues. Trimming removed 0 bases from V and 14 bases from J, with 14 bases in between. CDR1 is MNHEY and CDR2 is SVGAGI in the germline V gene.

The chain joins TRBV7-9 to TRBJ2-4; 13 bases match TRBD2. The CDR3 runs to 14 residues. Losses at the gene ends were 5 bases for V and 9 bases for J; bases not matched to a gene: 4. Germline V gene sequence: CDR1 SEHNR, CDR2 FQNEAQ (reference sequence). The CDR3 DNA reads as TGTGCCAGCAGCCCCGGACTAGCGGGGGCCATTCAGTACTTC. Translation gives CASSPGLAGAIQYF.

The chain carries TRBV11-2 and TRBJ2-1, with 9 bases identical to TRBD2. Trimming removed 1 base from V and 6 bases from J; junction bases left unmatched: 10. CDR3 length: 17 residues. The germline CDR1 and CDR2 sequences are SGHAT and FQNNGV. CDR3 in amino acids: CASSLGLRGGIFNEQFF. The CDR3 region has the DNA TGTGCCAGCAGCTTAGGGCTGCGGGGGGGCATTTTCAATGAGCAGTTCTTC.

The chain couples TRBV4-3 to TRBJ2-3; weak D call: TRBD1 (7 bases). Deletions cut 5 bases from V and 3 bases from J, with 12 bases between. The CDR3 is made up of 14 amino acids. The V gene's germline CDR1 is LGHNA and CDR2 YSLEER. The CDR3 region is CASSGGGYTDTQYF. CDR3 DNA: TGCGCCAGCAGCGGAGGGGGCTATACAGATACGCAGTATTTT.

The chain recombines TRBV4-3 with TRBJ2-7, with a weak D call TRBD1 (6 bases). Trimming cost V 4 bases and J 2 bases, with 9 bases left between them. The CDR3 sequence is 13 residues long. Germline assignment: CDR1 LGHNA and CDR2 YSLEER. The CDR3 sequence: CASSPDRPYEQYF. As DNA, the CDR3 is TGCGCCAGCAGCCCCGACAGGCCCTACGAGCAGTACTTC.

This rearrangement joins TRBV5-1 to TRBJ1-4; D is uncertain. V shed 4 bases and J shed 4 bases, with 11 bases lying between them. Germline loops: CDR1 SGHRS, CDR2 YFSETQ. The CDR3 has 14 residues. This chain's CDR3 is CASSPGGDNEKLFF. The CDR3 DNA sequence: TGCGCCAGCAGCCCCGGCGGGGATAATGAAAAACTGTTTTTT.

The chain is built from TRBV30 and TRBJ2-6; D gene uncertain. Germline V gene sequence: CDR1 GTSNPN, CDR2 SVGIG (reference sequence). This CDR3 contains 13 residues. V lost 6 bases to trimming and J lost 0 bases, with 6 bases between them. The CDR3 nucleotides are TGTGCCTGCAGCACCTCTGGGGCCAACGTCCTGACTTTC. Translation gives CACSTSGANVLTF.

The genes are TRBV20-1 and TRBJ2-7; D remains ambiguous. V shed 1 base and J shed 6 bases, with 7 bases lying between them. CDR1 and CDR2 (germline): DFQATT, SNEGSKA (reference sequence). The CDR3 sequence is 11 residues long. CDR3 DNA: TGCAGTGCTAGAGGGGGTTCCGAGCAGTACTTC. Protein: CSARGGSEQYF.

V usage is TRBV10-3 and J usage is TRBJ2-3; D might be TRBD2 (6 bases). This CDR3 has 12 amino acids. CDR1 ENHRY and CDR2 SYGVKD come from the germline V gene. V was clipped by 8 bases and J by 0 bases, with 6 bases between them. CDR3 sequence reads: CAIGGSTDTQYF. Here the CDR3 DNA reads TGTGCCATCGGGGGGAGCACAGATACGCAGTATTTT.

The chain uses TRBV28 and TRBJ2-3; D remains ambiguous. Per germline, CDR1 MDHEN and CDR2 SYDVKM. The CDR3 totals 13 residues. V lost 7 bases and J lost 3, with 11 bases in between. CDR3 loop: CASNPDRTDTQYF. In nucleotides, the CDR3 is TGTGCCAGCAACCCGGACCGAACAGATACGCAGTATTTT.

The CDR3 loop reads CASSPWLALTPNTGELFF. In nucleotides, the CDR3 is TGTGCCAGCTCACCGTGGTTGGCACTGACCCCGAACACCGGGGAGCTGTTTTTT. The chain carries TRBV18 and TRBJ2-2; D is ambiguous. This CDR3 spans 18 amino acids. The V gene's germline CDR1 is KGHSH and CDR2 LQKENI. V was trimmed by 3 bases and J by 0 bases, leaving 17 bases between them.

With respect to this clone: A read error may account for a junction end that differs from germline. CDR3 sequence reads: CASSPMRGPPLF. The DNA of the CDR3 is TGTGCCAGCAGCCCCATGCGAGGGCCCCCTCTCTTC. This chain uses TRBV7-9 with TRBJ2-1, with a weak D call TRBD2 (5 bases). Per germline, CDR1 SEHNR and CDR2 FQNEAQ (reference sequence). This CDR3 is built from 12 residues.

The gene calls are TRBV10-3 and TRBJ1-5, with D possibly being TRBD1 (5 bases). Trimming removed 4 bases at V and 7 bases at J, with 14 bases between. The CDR3 runs 14 residues. Germline CDR1 is ENHRY and CDR2 is SYGVKD. The CDR3 loop is CAISAQGARQPQHF. The CDR3 region has the DNA TGTGCCATCAGTGCGCAGGGTGCGAGGCAGCCCCAGCATTTT.

The genes are TRBV6-5 and TRBJ1-5, with 9 bases aligning to TRBD1. Germline values: CDR1 MNHEY, CDR2 SVGAGI. Unmatched junction bases numbered 9, after V lost 6 bases and J lost 6 bases. The CDR3 is made up of 15 amino acids. In DNA, the CDR3 is TGTGCCAGCAGCCCTGGACAGGGGTCGGGTCAGCCCCAGCATTTT. The encoded protein is CASSPGQGSGQPQHF.

The DNA of the CDR3 is TGTGCCAGCAGCTTGGGGACTAGCGGGAACACCGGGGAGCTGTTTTTT. Amino acid sequence: CASSLGTSGNTGELFF. The rearrangement joins TRBV7-3 to TRBJ2-2; TRBD2 matches 11 bases. V lost 3 bases and J lost 1; bases outside the gene matches: 1. The germline V gene encodes CDR1 SGHTA and CDR2 FQGTGA. CDR3 size: 16 residues.

The rearrangement uses TRBV4-1 and TRBJ1-2; D unresolved. V lost 0 bases, J lost 2 bases, and 13 bases lay in between. The CDR3 contains 16 residues. Germline CDR1 MGHRA, CDR2 YSYEKL. The CDR3: CASSQDFGVPNYGYTF. CDR3 in DNA: TGCGCCAGCAGCCAAGATTTCGGGGTCCCAAACTATGGCTACACCTTC.

V and J are TRBV19 and TRBJ1-4; a possible D gene is TRBD1 (5 bases). V lost 5 bases to trimming and J lost 8 bases, with 18 bases between them. The CDR3 totals 15 residues. Germline V gives CDR1 LNHDA, CDR2 SQIVND (reference sequence). The CDR3 DNA follows: TGTGCCAGTAGTTCCAGGACACCCGGGGGAGAAAAACTGTTTTTT. Protein sequence: CASSSRTPGGEKLFF.

V gene TRBV7-3 combines with J gene TRBJ1-6, with a weak D call TRBD1 (5 bases). The germline V gene encodes CDR1 SGHTA and CDR2 FQGTGA. The V and J ends lost 5 bases and 7 bases respectively, with 15 bases between them. The CDR3 consists of 15 residues. CDR3 sequence reads: CASSPGIDRNSPLHF. The CDR3 coding sequence is TGTGCCAGCAGCCCCGGGATCGACAGAAATTCACCCCTCCACTTT.

The sample holds many counts of this clone. CDR3 protein: CATTDRVAQPQHF. The CDR3 region has the DNA TGCGCCACCACTGACAGGGTCGCCCAGCCCCAGCATTTT. This chain connects TRBV10-2 to TRBJ1-5; 7 nucleotides align to TRBD1. V lost 10 bases to trimming and J lost 7 bases; unmatched junction nucleotides: 10. The germline V gene encodes CDR1 WSHSY and CDR2 SAAADI. CDR3 length equals 13 residues.

The chain combines TRBV19 with TRBJ1-2; the D is unclear. This CDR3 spans 12 amino acids. CDR1 LNHDA and CDR2 SQIVND come from the germline V gene (reference sequence). The germline V and J ends were trimmed by 8 bases and 4 bases, with 11 bases remaining between them. In DNA, the CDR3 is TGTGCCAGTTCCTTGGCCACCTATGGCTACACCTTC. Amino acid sequence: CASSLATYGYTF.

The V call is TRBV7-3, the J call TRBJ2-5, with a possible D match to TRBD1 (6 bases). V was clipped by 4 bases and J by 3 bases, with 9 bases between them. The CDR3 sequence is 13 residues long. Germline V lookup: CDR1 SGHTA, CDR2 FQGTGA. The CDR3 sequence is CASSSGVEETQYF. The CDR3 nucleotides are TGTGCCAGCAGCTCAGGGGTGGAAGAGACCCAGTACTTC.

This clone was picked up a small number of times. Other DNA sequences of this sample code for an identical CDR3. The chain has TRBV7-6 and TRBJ1-2; the D is unclear. V dropped 5 bases and J dropped 2 bases, with 9 bases sitting between them. Germline CDR1 reads SGHVS; CDR2 reads FNYEAQ. There are 13 residues in the CDR3. The CDR3 DNA reads as TGTGCCAGCAGCCCGACCGGGAACTATGGCTACACCTTC. This sequence encodes CASSPTGNYGYTF.

The chain has TRBV28 and TRBJ2-5; D remains ambiguous. V lost 6 bases to trimming and J lost 0 bases, with 5 bases between them. The CDR3 spans 12 residues. Germline assignment: CDR1 MDHEN and CDR2 SYDVKM. CDR3 amino acids: CASRGYQETQYF. The CDR3 bases are TGTGCCAGCAGGGGGTACCAAGAGACCCAGTACTTC.

A single count supports this clone. The J gene is TRBJ2-1, the V gene TRBV6-6; 7 nucleotides match TRBD1. The length of the CDR3 is 15 residues. From germline, CDR1 is MNHNY and CDR2 SVGAGI (reference sequence). Trimming removed 4 bases from V and 0 bases from J; junction bases left unmatched: 3. CDR3 sequence: CASSLTGASYNEQFF. The CDR3 bases are TGTGCCAGCAGTTTAACAGGGGCCTCCTACAATGAGCAGTTCTTC.

The chain employs TRBV7-9 and TRBJ1-1; TRBD1 matches 7 bases. The trim removed 5 bases at V and 2 bases at J, leaving 5 bases unmatched. The germline CDR1 and CDR2 sequences are SEHNR and FQNEAQ (reference sequence). The CDR3 runs 14 residues. The CDR3 DNA reads TGTGCCAGCAGCCCAACAGGGGATAACACTGAAGCTTTCTTT. Its translation: CASSPTGDNTEAFF.

This clone appeared once. The J gene is TRBJ1-5, the V gene TRBV6-6; D is unresolved. Germline V gene lookup returns CDR1 MNHNY and CDR2 SVGAGI (reference sequence). Trimming cost V 2 bases and J 0 bases, with 8 bases left between them. The CDR3 consists of 15 residues. The CDR3 DNA is TGTGCCAGCAGTTACGGGGAAAATAGCAATCAGCCCCAGCATTTT. This sequence encodes CASSYGENSNQPQHF.

This clone appeared a single time. The gene calls are TRBV7-2 and TRBJ2-7; possible D gene TRBD2, 6 bases. Germline V gene lookup returns CDR1 SGHTA and CDR2 FQGNSA. This CDR3 comprises 15 residues. With 5 bases removed from V and 4 bases from J, the gap between germline ends came to 18 bases. The DNA for the CDR3 is TGTGCCAGCAGCCCCACTAGGGGAGGAACGTACGAGCAGTACTTC. Translation: CASSPTRGGTYEQYF.

The chain's CDR3 is CASSLVGTGRGYTF. The CDR3 DNA is TGCGCCAGCAGCTTGGTAGGGACAGGGCGTGGCTACACCTTC. The chain links TRBV5-1 to TRBJ1-2, with TRBD1 identical over 9 bases. V was clipped by 0 bases and J by 7 bases; unmatched bases: 4. Germline V CDR1 and CDR2: SGHRS, YFSETQ. The CDR3 is made up of 14 amino acids.

The V and J genes are TRBV7-2 and TRBJ2-7; 14 bases agree with TRBD2. This CDR3 has 17 amino acids. CDR1 and CDR2 from the germline V gene are SGHTA and FQGNSA. V lost 3 bases to trimming and J lost 3 bases; unmatched junction nucleotides: 7. The CDR3 sequence is CASSFSGLAGELYEQYF. The DNA for the CDR3 is TGTGCCAGCAGCTTTTCGGGACTAGCGGGGGAACTCTACGAGCAGTACTTC.